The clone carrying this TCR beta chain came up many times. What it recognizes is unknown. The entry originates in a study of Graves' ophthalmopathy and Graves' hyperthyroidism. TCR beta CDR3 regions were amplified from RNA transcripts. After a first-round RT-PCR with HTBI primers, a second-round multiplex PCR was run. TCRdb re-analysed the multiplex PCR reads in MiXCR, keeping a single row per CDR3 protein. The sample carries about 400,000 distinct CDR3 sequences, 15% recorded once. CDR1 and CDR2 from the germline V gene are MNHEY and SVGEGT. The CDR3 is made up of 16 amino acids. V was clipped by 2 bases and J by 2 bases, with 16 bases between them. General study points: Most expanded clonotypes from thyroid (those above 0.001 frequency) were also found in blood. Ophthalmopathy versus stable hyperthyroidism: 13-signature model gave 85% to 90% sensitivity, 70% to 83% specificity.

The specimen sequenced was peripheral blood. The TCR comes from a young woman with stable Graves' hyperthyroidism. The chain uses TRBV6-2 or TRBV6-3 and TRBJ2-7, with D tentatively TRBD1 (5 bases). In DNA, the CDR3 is TGTGCCAGCAGTTACGTAGGACCGGTGGGGCCCTACGAGCAGTACTTC. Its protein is CASSYVGPVGPYEQYF.